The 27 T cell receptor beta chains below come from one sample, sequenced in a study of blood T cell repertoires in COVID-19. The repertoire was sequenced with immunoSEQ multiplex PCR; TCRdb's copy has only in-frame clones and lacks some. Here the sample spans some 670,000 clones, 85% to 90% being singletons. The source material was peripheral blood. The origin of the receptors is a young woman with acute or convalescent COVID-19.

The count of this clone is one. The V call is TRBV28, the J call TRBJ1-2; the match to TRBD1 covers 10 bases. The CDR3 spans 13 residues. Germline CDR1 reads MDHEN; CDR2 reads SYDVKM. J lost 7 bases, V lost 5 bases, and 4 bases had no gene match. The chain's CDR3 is CASSPRDRGGYTF. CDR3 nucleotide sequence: TGTGCCAGCAGTCCCCGGGACAGGGGTGGCTACACCTTC.

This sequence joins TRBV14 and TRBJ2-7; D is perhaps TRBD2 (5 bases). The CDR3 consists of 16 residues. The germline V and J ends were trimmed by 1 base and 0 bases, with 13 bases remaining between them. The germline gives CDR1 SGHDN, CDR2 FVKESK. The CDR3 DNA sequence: TGTGCCAGCAGCCAAGTCCAGTGGGAGTCCTCCTACGAGCAGTACTTC. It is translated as CASSQVQWESSYEQYF.

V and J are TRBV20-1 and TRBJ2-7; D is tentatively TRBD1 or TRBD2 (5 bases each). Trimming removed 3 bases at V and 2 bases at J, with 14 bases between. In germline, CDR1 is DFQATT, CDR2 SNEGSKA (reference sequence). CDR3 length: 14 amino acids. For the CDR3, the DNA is TGCAGTGCTAGTGGGGGAGTAAGGCCCTACGAGCAGTACTTC. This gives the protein CSASGGVRPYEQYF.

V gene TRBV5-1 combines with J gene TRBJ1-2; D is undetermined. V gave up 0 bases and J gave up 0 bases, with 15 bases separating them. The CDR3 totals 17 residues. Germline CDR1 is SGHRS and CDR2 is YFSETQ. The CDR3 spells CASSLASGSTTNYGYTF. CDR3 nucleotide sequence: TGCGCCAGCAGCTTGGCCTCGGGATCGACCACTAACTATGGCTACACCTTC.

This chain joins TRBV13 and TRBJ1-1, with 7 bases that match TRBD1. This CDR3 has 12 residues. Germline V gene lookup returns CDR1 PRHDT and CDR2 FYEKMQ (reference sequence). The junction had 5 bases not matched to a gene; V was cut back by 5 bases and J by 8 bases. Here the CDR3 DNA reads TGTGCCAGCAGCCTCGACAGGGCGGAAGCTTTCTTT. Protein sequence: CASSLDRAEAFF.

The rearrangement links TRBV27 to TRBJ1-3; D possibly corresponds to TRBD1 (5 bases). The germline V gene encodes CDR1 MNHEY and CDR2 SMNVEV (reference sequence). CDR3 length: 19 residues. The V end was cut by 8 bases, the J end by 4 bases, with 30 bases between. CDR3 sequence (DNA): TGTGCCAGCCGAAGAATCAGCGGACATCCGGGGGGGGTAGGAAACACCATATATTTT. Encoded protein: CASRRISGHPGGVGNTIYF.

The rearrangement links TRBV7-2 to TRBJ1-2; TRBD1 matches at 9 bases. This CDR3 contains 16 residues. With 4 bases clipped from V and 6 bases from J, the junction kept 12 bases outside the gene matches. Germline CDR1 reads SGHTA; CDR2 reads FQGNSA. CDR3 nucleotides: TGTGCCAGCAGCTCAACCGGGACAGGGTCCCCCCATGGCTACACCTTC. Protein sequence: CASSSTGTGSPHGYTF.

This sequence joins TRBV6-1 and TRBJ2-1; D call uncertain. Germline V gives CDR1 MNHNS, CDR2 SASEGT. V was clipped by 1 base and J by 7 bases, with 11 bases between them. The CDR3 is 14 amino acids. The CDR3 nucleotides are TGTGCCAGCAGTGAAGTGTTTGGTGAGAATGAGCAGTTCTTC. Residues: CASSEVFGENEQFF.

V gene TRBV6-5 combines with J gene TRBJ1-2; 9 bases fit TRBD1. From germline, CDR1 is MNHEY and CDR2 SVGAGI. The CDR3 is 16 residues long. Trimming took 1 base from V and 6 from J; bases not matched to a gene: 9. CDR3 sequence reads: CASSYYDPGTGNGYTF. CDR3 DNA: TGTGCCAGCAGTTACTACGACCCCGGGACAGGGAATGGCTACACCTTC.

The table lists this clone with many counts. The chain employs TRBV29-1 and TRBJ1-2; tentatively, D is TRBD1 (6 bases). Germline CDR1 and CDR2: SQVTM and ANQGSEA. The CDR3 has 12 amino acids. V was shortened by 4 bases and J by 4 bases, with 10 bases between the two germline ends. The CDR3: CSVVSGAYGYTF. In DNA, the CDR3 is TGCAGCGTTGTTTCAGGGGCCTATGGCTACACCTTC.

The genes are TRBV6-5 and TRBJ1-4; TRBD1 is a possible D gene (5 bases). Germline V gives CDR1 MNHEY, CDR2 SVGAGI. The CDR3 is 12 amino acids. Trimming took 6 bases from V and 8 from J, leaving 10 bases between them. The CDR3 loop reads CASRRGVEKLFF. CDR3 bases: TGTGCCAGCAGACGGGGGGTAGAAAAACTGTTTTTT.

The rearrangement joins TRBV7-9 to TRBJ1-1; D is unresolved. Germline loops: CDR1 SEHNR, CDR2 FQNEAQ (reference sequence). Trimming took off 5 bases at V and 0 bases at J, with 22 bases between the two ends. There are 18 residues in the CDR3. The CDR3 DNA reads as TGTGCCAGCAGCCCTTCGCGGGGAGGGAGGAGGATGAACACTGAAGCTTTCTTT. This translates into CASSPSRGGRRMNTEAFF.

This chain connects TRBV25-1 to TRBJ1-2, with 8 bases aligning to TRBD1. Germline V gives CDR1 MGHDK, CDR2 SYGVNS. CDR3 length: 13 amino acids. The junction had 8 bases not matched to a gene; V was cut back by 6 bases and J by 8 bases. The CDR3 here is CASRWQGAGGYTF. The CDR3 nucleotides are TGTGCCAGCAGATGGCAGGGGGCTGGCGGCTACACCTTC.

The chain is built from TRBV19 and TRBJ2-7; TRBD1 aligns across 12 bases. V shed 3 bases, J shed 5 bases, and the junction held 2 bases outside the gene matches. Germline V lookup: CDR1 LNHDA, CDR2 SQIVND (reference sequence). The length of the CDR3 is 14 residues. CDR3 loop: CASSIGTGGNEQYF. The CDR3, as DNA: TGTGCCAGTAGTATCGGGACAGGGGGCAACGAGCAGTACTTC. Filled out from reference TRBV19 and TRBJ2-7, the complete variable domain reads DGGITQSPKYLFRKEGQNVTLSCEQNLNHDAMYWYRQDPGQGLRLIYYSQIVNDFQKGDIAEGYSVSREKKESFPLTVTSAQKNPTAFYLCASSIGTGGNEQYFGPGTRLTVT.

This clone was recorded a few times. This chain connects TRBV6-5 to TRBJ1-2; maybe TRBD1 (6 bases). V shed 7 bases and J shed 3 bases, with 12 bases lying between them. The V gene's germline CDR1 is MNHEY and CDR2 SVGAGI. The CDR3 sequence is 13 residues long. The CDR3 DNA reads TGTGCCAGCAAGAAGGACAGATACTATGGCTACACCTTC. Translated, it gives CASKKDRYYGYTF.

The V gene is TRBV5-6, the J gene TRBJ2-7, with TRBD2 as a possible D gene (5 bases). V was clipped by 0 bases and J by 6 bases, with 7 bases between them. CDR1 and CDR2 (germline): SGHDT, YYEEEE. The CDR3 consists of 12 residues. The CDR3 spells CASSLGAGEQYF. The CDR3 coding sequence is TGTGCCAGCAGCTTGGGGGCGGGCGAGCAGTACTTC.

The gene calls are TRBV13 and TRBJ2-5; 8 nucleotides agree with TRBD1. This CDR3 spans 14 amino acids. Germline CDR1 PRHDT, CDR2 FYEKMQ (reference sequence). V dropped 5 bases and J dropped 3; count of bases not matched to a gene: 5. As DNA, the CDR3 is TGTGCCAGCAGCACGGACAGGGAGAAAGAGACCCAGTACTTC. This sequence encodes CASSTDREKETQYF.

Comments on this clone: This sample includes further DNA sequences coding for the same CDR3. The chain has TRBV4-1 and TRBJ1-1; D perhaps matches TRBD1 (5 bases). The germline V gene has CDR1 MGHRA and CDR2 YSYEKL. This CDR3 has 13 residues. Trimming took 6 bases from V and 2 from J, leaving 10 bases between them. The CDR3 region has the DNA TGCGCCAGCAGTCTAAGGGGTAACACTGAAGCTTTCTTT. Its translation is CASSLRGNTEAFF.

The CDR3 is CASSGHPLAGALYEQYF. CDR3 nucleotide sequence: TGTGCCAGCAGCGGACACCCTCTAGCGGGGGCCTTATACGAGCAGTACTTC. The chain is built from TRBV7-2 and TRBJ2-7, with 10 positions matching TRBD2. Trimming at V came to 5 bases and at J to 4 bases, leaving 14 bases not matched to a gene. This CDR3 region has 17 residues. Looked up from germline, CDR1 is SGHTA and CDR2 is FQGNSA.

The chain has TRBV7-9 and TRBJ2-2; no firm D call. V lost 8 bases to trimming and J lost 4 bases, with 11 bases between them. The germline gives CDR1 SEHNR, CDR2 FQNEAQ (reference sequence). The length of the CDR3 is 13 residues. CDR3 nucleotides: TGTGCCAGCGGTCGGGTAGTCACCGGGGAGCTGTTTTTT. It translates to CASGRVVTGELFF.

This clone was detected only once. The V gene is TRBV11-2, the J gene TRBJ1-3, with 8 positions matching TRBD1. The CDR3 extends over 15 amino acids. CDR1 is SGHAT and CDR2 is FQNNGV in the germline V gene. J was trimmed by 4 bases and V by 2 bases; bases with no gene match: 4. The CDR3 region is CASSLQGAAGNTIYF. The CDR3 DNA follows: TGTGCCAGCAGCTTACAGGGGGCGGCAGGAAACACCATATATTTT.

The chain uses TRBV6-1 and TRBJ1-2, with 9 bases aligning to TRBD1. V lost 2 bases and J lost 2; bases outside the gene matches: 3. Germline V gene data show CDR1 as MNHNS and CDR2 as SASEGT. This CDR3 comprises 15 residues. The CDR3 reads CASSEQGQGNYGYTF. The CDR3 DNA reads TGTGCCAGCAGTGAACAGGGACAGGGAAACTATGGCTACACCTTC.

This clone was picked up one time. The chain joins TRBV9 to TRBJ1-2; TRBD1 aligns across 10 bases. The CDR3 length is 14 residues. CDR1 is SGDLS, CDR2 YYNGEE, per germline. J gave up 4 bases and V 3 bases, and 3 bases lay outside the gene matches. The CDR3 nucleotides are TGTGCCAGCAGCGCGGACAGGGGGGTCTATGGCTACACCTTC. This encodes CASSADRGVYGYTF.

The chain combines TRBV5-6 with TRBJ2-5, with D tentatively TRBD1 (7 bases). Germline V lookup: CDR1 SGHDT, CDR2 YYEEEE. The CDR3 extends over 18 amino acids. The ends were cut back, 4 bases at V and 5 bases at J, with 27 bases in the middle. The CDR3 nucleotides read TGTGCCAGCAGCCTCGAAAGGGTAATCGGAGGGGGCGGCGAGACCCAGTACTTC. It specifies CASSLERVIGGGGETQYF.

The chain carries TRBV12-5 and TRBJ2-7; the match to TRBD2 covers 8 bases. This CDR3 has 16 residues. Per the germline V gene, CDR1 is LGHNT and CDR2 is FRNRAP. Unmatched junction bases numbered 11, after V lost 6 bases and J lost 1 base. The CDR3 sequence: CASGLHGGGPSYEQYF. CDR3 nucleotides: TGTGCTAGTGGCCTCCATGGCGGGGGGCCTTCCTACGAGCAGTACTTC.

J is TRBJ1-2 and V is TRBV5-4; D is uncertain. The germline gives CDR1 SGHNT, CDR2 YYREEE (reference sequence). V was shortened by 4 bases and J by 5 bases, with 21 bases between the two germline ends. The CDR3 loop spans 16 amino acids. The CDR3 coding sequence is TGTGCCAGCAGCCCCCGCGCCCTCCGGAGCCTTTATGGCTACACCTTC. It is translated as CASSPRALRSLYGYTF.

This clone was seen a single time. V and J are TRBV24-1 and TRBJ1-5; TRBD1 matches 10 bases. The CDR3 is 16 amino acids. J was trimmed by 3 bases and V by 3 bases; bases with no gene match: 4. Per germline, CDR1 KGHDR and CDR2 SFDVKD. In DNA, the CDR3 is TGTGCCACCAGTGATGCCGGGACAGGGGACAATCAGCCCCAGCATTTT. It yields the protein CATSDAGTGDNQPQHF.